This entry features one T cell receptor (beta chain) sequence. The entry originates in a study of blood T cell repertoires in COVID-19. Study-wide context: The study drew acute and convalescent COVID-19 samples from the United States, Italy and Spain. PBMCs, B-cell-depleted T cells, or T cells provided the cDNA or gDNA that made up the material.

Under the authors' procedure: From reference gene primer amplification, estimates of nucleated cell counts were derived. Sequencing used immunoSEQ multiplex PCR; TCRdb keeps in-frame clones, though not all of them. V and J calls and clone size come straight from that table; D and trimming were deduced from the DNA. The sample includes 85,000 to 95,000 clones, under 90% of them seen just once. The CDR3 spans 14 residues. Germline V CDR1 and CDR2: LNHDA, SQIVND (reference sequence). V shed 6 bases and J 4 bases; nucleotides not matched to a gene: 4. This clonotype was obtained from a man in his 60s with COVID-19, enrolled during active disease. Sequences were obtained from peripheral blood. This chain connects TRBV19 to TRBJ1-4; the match to TRBD1 covers 8 bases. The CDR3, as DNA: TGTGCCAGTAGGTCCGACAGGGGTAATGAAAAACTGTTTTTT. Its translation is CASRSDRGNEKLFF.